One T cell receptor (beta chain) is described in this entry. The record originates from a study of T cell changes during pregnancy in multiple sclerosis. The assay was immunoSEQ multiplex PCR, and TCRdb's table has in-frame clones only and misses some. This sample yields fewer than 75,000 clones, of which approximately 90% are seen a single time; roughly 3.6% belongs to the top ten. This CDR3 is built from 14 residues. Germline CDR1 MNHEY, CDR2 SVGAGI. V shed 5 bases, J shed 5 bases, and the junction held 8 bases outside the gene matches. The TCR was taken from a female donor in good health, enrolled as a control in a pregnancy study. This chain joins TRBV6-5 and TRBJ1-2, with TRBD1 matching 7 bases. The material was peripheral blood, obtained after pregnancy. CDR3 sequence reads: CASSNRQGRYGYTF. CDR3 nucleotide sequence: TGTGCCAGCAGTAACCGACAGGGTCGTTATGGCTACACCTTC.